The 28 T cell receptor beta chains listed next were all sequenced from one sample in a study of post-analysis software for immune sequencing data. Study-wide points: Four to six TRBV segments were significantly more frequent in patients than in controls. TRBV5-6, TRBV5-1 and TRBV20-1 were among these segments.

Unique molecular identifiers tagged the TCR beta cDNA libraries. In TCRdb, the PCR reads were re-called with MiXCR into one record per CDR3 protein. The sample consists of around 400,000 distinct CDR3 sequences, 30% to 45% of them appearing once. No cognate antigen is known for these TCRs. The sample comprised blood. These receptors were collected from a girl aged 10-17 years with multiple sclerosis.

This chain joins TRBV6-6 and TRBJ2-7; 10 bases align to TRBD2. Per the germline V gene, CDR1 is MNHNY and CDR2 is SVGAGI (reference sequence). V was clipped by 8 bases and J by 3 bases; unmatched bases: 4. This CDR3 contains 13 residues. The CDR3 DNA follows: TGTGCCAGCGGCGGACTAGCGGTCTACGAGCAGTACTTC. It translates to CASGGLAVYEQYF.

The J gene is TRBJ1-2, the V gene TRBV5-6; D is undetermined. CDR3 length: 16 residues. Germline loops: CDR1 SGHDT, CDR2 YYEEEE. The V end was cut by 0 bases, the J end by 0 bases, with 12 bases between. CDR3: CASSLVMWSANYGYTF. CDR3 coding DNA: TGTGCCAGCAGCTTGGTCATGTGGTCGGCTAACTATGGCTACACCTTC. Full variable domain (missing parts from reference TRBV5-6 and TRBJ1-2): DAGVTQSPTHLIKTRGQQVTLRCSPKSGHDTVSWYQQALGQGPQFIFQYYEEEERQRGNFPDRFSGHQFPNYSSELNVNALLLGDSALYLCASSLVMWSANYGYTFGSGTRLTVV.

The chain recombines TRBV7-9 with TRBJ1-1, with a tentative D call TRBD1 (6 bases). The CDR3 sequence is 15 residues long. V shed 7 bases and J shed 1 base, with 16 bases lying between them. The germline V gene has CDR1 SEHNR and CDR2 FQNEAQ (reference sequence). CDR3 sequence: CASNWGGGGNTEAFF. As DNA, the CDR3 is TGTGCCAGCAACTGGGGAGGAGGGGGGAACACTGAAGCTTTCTTT.

This clonotype occurred a few times. The rearrangement joins TRBV4-1 to TRBJ2-1; D possibly corresponds to TRBD2 (5 bases). This CDR3 has 14 amino acids. Per the germline V gene, CDR1 is MGHRA and CDR2 is YSYEKL. Between the trimmed V and J ends, which lost 5 bases and 3 bases, there was a span of 11 bases. Here the CDR3 reads CASSDTRFYNEQFF. DNA of the CDR3: TGCGCCAGCAGCGACACTAGGTTCTACAATGAGCAGTTCTTC.

This clonotype was seen a handful of times. The rearrangement uses TRBV6-5 and TRBJ2-7; D call uncertain. Trimming took 0 bases from V and 4 from J, leaving 7 bases between them. The CDR3 extends over 13 amino acids. Per the germline V gene, CDR1 is MNHEY and CDR2 is SVGAGI. In DNA, the CDR3 is TGTGCCAGCAGTTACTCAGGGATGTACGAGCAGTACTTC. Translation: CASSYSGMYEQYF.

This chain's CDR3 is CASSIDSTAYEQYF. In DNA, the CDR3 is TGTGCCAGCAGTATTGACTCGACCGCCTACGAGCAGTACTTC. This rearrangement joins TRBV27 to TRBJ2-7; D gene ambiguous. From germline, CDR1 is MNHEY and CDR2 SMNVEV (reference sequence). The CDR3 extends over 14 amino acids. The V end was cut by 5 bases, the J end by 2 bases, with 13 bases between.

This clonotype was counted only a few times. The V gene is TRBV12-3 or TRBV12-4, the J gene TRBJ2-5; D is perhaps TRBD2 (6 bases). The CDR3 contains 14 residues. V lost 1 base to trimming and J lost 3 bases, with 9 bases between them. The CDR3 loop is CASSLGDSEETQYF. The CDR3 DNA sequence: TGTGCCAGCAGTTTAGGGGACTCAGAAGAGACCCAGTACTTC.

The chain is built from TRBV12-3 or TRBV12-4 and TRBJ2-4, with D perhaps being TRBD1 or TRBD2 (5 bases each). The last part of the DNA fits TRBJ2-7 better; the J call may be wrong. The CDR3 spans 15 residues. In DNA form, the CDR3 reads TGTGCCAGCAGTTTATCCGGGACGGGAATCTACGAGCAGTACTTC. This gives the protein CASSLSGTGIYEQYF.

Comments on this clonotype: It may be a read error: a sequence one base away is much more abundant. J is TRBJ2-7 and V is TRBV3-1, with a weak D call TRBD2 (8 bases). CDR3 length equals 16 residues. Germline V lookup: CDR1 LGHDT, CDR2 YNNKEL (reference sequence). CDR3 DNA: TGTGCCAGAAGCCAAGAAGGGGGCGGGAGGTTCTACGAGCAGTACTTC. Translating it yields CARSQEGGGRFYEQYF.

This sequence joins TRBV4-2 and TRBJ2-1; 13 bases line up with TRBD2. V trimming: 4 bases; J trimming: 9 bases; junction bases outside the gene matches: 6. Germline V gene sequence: CDR1 LGHNA, CDR2 YNFKEQ. This CDR3 comprises 15 residues. The CDR3 DNA reads as TGTGCCAGCAGCCCCCGACTAGCGGGGGGAGGTGAGCAGTTCTTC. Protein: CASSPRLAGGGEQFF.

The chain is built from TRBV28 and TRBJ2-6; D remains unclear. This CDR3 is 14 amino acids long. V was clipped by 6 bases and J by 1 base, with 7 bases between them. CDR1 and CDR2 from the germline V gene are MDHEN and SYDVKM. CDR3 sequence reads: CASRSRSGANVLTF. Written as DNA, the CDR3 is TGTGCCAGCAGATCACGGTCTGGGGCCAACGTCCTGACTTTC.

The genes are TRBV7-9 and TRBJ2-1; TRBD2 is a possible D gene (6 bases). V was clipped by 4 bases and J by 0 bases, with 10 bases between them. Germline V lookup: CDR1 SEHNR, CDR2 FQNEAQ (reference sequence). This CDR3 spans 15 amino acids. The CDR3 DNA is TGTGCCAGCAGCTCGCGGGGTAACTCCTACAATGAGCAGTTCTTC. Its translation: CASSSRGNSYNEQFF.

The genes are TRBV12-3 or TRBV12-4 and TRBJ2-3; TRBD2 agrees at 13 bases. Losses at the gene ends were 8 bases for V and 6 bases for J; bases not matched to a gene: 5. This CDR3 contains 14 residues. The DNA of the CDR3 is TGTGCCAGCGGACTAGCGGGGGCAGGGGATACGCAGTATTTT. Translating it yields CASGLAGAGDTQYF.

V is TRBV25-1 and J is TRBJ1-2, with D unclear. CDR3 length: 11 amino acids. V dropped 6 bases and J dropped 7 bases, with 9 bases sitting between them. The V gene's germline CDR1 is MGHDK and CDR2 SYGVNS. As DNA, the CDR3 is TGTGCCAGCAGGGAGGGATCTGGCTACACCTTC. Translation gives CASREGSGYTF.

The chain carries TRBV5-1 and TRBJ2-7, with D possibly TRBD1 on 5 matching bases. The CDR3 length is 16 residues. Trimming removed 6 bases at V and 0 bases at J, with 19 bases between. Germline V CDR1 and CDR2: SGHRS, YFSETQ. In DNA, the CDR3 is TGCGCCAGCATATCATTGCGGACAACGAGCTCCTACGAGCAGTACTTC. This encodes CASISLRTTSSYEQYF.

Only a few counts were recorded for this clonotype. The chain couples TRBV6-4 to TRBJ2-3; a possible D gene is TRBD2 (5 bases). V was cut by 4 bases and J by 2 bases, with 10 bases left in between. Germline V gene lookup returns CDR1 MRHNA and CDR2 SNTAGT. CDR3 length: 14 residues. CDR3 nucleotide sequence: TGTGCCAGCAGTGCTCGGGGTCCCACAGATACGCAGTATTTT. Translation: CASSARGPTDTQYF.

The chain combines TRBV11-2 with TRBJ1-1, with TRBD1 matching over 8 bases. The CDR3 sequence is 15 residues long. Germline assignment: CDR1 SGHAT and CDR2 FQNNGV. After removal of 6 bases from V and 1 base from J, the junction contained 7 bases not matched to a gene. CDR3 sequence (DNA): TGTGCCAGCAGGCATCCAGGGACAGGGAACACTGAAGCTTTCTTT. As protein: CASRHPGTGNTEAFF.

This clonotype occurred a few times. A read error may explain this, as a much larger clone is one base away. The chain is built from TRBV10-3 and TRBJ2-6; the D gene is possibly TRBD1 (6 bases). The CDR3 contains 15 residues. The germline CDR1 and CDR2 sequences are ENHRY and SYGVKD. The CDR3 sequence: CAIRGGDSGANVRTF. The CDR3 DNA sequence: TGTGCCATCAGAGGGGGAGACTCTGGGGCCAACGTCCGGACTTTC.

A few counts support this clonotype. The rearrangement uses TRBV20-1 and TRBJ2-4, with 7 bases identical to TRBD1. From germline, CDR1 is DFQATT and CDR2 SNEGSKA (reference sequence). The CDR3 extends over 11 amino acids. V shed 7 bases and J 6 bases; nucleotides not matched to a gene: 3. CDR3 region: CSVRGLNIQYF. CDR3 nucleotide sequence: TGCAGTGTAAGGGGGCTAAACATTCAGTACTTC.

This chain joins TRBV7-9 and TRBJ1-2; no clear D gene. The CDR3 has 13 amino acids. The germline V gene has CDR1 SEHNR and CDR2 FQNEAQ (reference sequence). V lost 5 bases, J lost 5 bases, and 12 bases lay in between. The CDR3 here is CASSPRTAYGYTF. In DNA, the CDR3 is TGTGCCAGCAGCCCCCGGACGGCGTATGGCTACACCTTC.

This clonotype was counted only a few times. The gene calls are TRBV5-1 and TRBJ1-4, with 9 nucleotides matching TRBD1. J lost 7 bases, V lost 3 bases, and 10 bases had no gene match. CDR3 length: 16 residues. Germline-derived CDR1 and CDR2 are SGHRS and YFSETQ. The CDR3 is CASSSTGTGITEKLFF. DNA for the CDR3: TGCGCCAGCAGCTCCACCGGGACAGGGATAACTGAAAAACTGTTTTTT.

This clonotype occurred a few times. This rearrangement joins TRBV7-2 to TRBJ2-5, with TRBD1 as a possible D gene (6 bases). CDR3 length: 14 residues. CDR1 is SGHTA, CDR2 FQGNSA, per germline. V lost 5 bases, J lost 1 base, and 11 bases lay in between. As DNA, the CDR3 is TGTGCCAGCAGCCGCGGACAGTTCCAAGAGACCCAGTACTTC. Its protein is CASSRGQFQETQYF.

This clonotype has more than one count but fewer than ten. This chain uses TRBV29-1 with TRBJ1-1, with no clear D. Germline V gives CDR1 SQVTM, CDR2 ANQGSEA. The CDR3 is made up of 12 amino acids. V was clipped by 6 bases and J by 0 bases, with 8 bases between them. The CDR3: CSVRVMNTEAFF. The CDR3, as DNA: TGCAGCGTGCGGGTAATGAACACTGAAGCTTTCTTT.

This clonotype came up a few times. The chain recombines TRBV12-3 or TRBV12-4 with TRBJ2-5; the match to TRBD2 covers 9 bases. The V and J ends lost 2 bases and 5 bases, in that order; junction bases with no gene match: 9. This CDR3 has 16 residues. CDR3 protein: CASSLRAGGPEETQYF. In DNA form, the CDR3 reads TGTGCCAGCAGTTTACGGGCGGGGGGGCCCGAGGAGACCCAGTACTTC.

A few counts support this clonotype. The germline gene is not matched at one end of the junction; a read error may be the cause. CDR3 coding DNA: TGTACCAGCAGCTTAATGAGTTCGGGTGGGACCCAGTACTTC. It translates to CTSSLMSSGGTQYF. The rearrangement uses TRBV7-3 and TRBJ2-5; D unresolved. Germline assignment: CDR1 SGHTA and CDR2 FQGTGA. The CDR3 covers 14 residues.

This chain links TRBV12-3 or TRBV12-4 with TRBJ1-1, with a tentative D call TRBD1 (5 bases). Trimming pared 4 bases from V and 4 bases from J, leaving 7 bases between. The CDR3 has 12 residues. CDR3 bases: TGTGCCAGCAGTTGGGGGGGCACTGAAGCTTTCTTT. This translates into CASSWGGTEAFF.

The chain is built from TRBV7-3 and TRBJ2-1, with D unresolved. CDR3 length: 14 residues. Germline V CDR1 and CDR2: SGHTA, FQGTGA. V was trimmed by 2 bases and J by 4 bases, leaving 9 bases between them. As DNA, the CDR3 is TGTGCCAGCAGCTTAGAGGCAGTATACAATGAGCAGTTCTTC. The encoded protein is CASSLEAVYNEQFF.

This chain links TRBV9 with TRBJ2-4; TRBD1 might be the D (6 bases). Judging by the DNA end, TRBJ2-7 fits better; the J call may be wrong. This CDR3 has 16 amino acids. CDR1 SGDLS and CDR2 YYNGEE come from the germline V gene. The CDR3 sequence is CASSAGTGHQSYEQYF. CDR3 nucleotides: TGTGCCAGCAGCGCTGGAACGGGACATCAGTCCTACGAGCAGTACTTC.